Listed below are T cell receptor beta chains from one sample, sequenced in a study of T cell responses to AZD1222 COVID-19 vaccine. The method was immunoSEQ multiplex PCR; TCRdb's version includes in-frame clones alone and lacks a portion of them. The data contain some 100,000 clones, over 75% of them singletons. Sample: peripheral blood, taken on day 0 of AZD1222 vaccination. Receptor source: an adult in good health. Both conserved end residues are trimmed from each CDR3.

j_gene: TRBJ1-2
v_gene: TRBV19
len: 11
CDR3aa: ASTRDWNYGYT

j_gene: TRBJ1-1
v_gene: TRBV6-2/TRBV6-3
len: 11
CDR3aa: ASSYTSNTEAF

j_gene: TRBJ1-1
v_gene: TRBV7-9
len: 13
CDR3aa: ASSRDVPRSTEAF

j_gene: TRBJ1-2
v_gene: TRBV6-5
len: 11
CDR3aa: ASTEFGNYGYT

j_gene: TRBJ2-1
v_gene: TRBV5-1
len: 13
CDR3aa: ASSLESAALDEQF

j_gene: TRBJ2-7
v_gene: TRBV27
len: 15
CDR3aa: ASSLLGTANSGYEQY

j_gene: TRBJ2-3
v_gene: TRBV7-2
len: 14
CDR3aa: ASSLALAGRWSTQY

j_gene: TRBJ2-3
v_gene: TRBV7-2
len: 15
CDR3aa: ASSSEGAGGGTDTQY

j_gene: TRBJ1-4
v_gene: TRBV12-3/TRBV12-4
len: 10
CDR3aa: ASSRNSEKLF

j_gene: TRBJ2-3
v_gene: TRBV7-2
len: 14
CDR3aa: ASSLGLAGLTDTQY

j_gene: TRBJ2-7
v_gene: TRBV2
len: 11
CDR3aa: ASRQDREYEQY

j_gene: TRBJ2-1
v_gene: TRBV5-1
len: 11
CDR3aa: ASSSNRGNEQF

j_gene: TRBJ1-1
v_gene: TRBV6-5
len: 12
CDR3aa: ASSYAEAGTEAF

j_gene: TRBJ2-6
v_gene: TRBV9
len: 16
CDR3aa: ASSVVRDPVPGANVLT

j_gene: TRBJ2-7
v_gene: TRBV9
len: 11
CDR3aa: ASSVGTGGEQY

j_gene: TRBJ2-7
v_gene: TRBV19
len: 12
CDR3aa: ASSAAGATYEQY

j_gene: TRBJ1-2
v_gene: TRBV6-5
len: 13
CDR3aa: ASSNSGGHYYGYT

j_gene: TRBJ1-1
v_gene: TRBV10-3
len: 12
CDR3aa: AIRTDRMNTEAF

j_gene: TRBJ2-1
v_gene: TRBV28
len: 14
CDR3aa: ASSPLAGGSYNEQF

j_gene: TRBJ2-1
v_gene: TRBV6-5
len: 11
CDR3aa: ASGQGWQYEQF

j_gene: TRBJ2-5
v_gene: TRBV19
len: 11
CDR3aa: ASSIRQEETQY

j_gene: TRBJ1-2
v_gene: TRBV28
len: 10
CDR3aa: ASSLFRGGYT

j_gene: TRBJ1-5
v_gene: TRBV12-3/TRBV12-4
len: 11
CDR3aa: ASSLGQNQPQH

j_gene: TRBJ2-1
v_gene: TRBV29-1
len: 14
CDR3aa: SVGTVPLSSYNEQF

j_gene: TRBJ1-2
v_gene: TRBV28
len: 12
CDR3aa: ASSPRGRDYGYT

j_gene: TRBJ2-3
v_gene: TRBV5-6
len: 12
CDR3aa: ASSLDVASDTQY

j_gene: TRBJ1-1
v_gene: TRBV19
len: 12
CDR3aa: ASSIRDRGTEAF

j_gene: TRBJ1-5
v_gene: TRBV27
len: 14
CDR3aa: ASRRGGMRNNQPQH

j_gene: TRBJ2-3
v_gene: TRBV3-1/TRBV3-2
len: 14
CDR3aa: ASSQVPVGRTDTQY

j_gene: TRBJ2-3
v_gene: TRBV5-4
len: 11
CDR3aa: ASSLTGTDTQY

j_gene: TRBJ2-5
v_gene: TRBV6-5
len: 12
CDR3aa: ASSYFRSGRTQY

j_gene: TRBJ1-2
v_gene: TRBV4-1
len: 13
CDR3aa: ASSQGPFVNYGYT

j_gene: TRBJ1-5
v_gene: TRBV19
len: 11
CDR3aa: ASAGSSNQPQH

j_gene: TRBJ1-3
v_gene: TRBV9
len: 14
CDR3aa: ASSVVGGISGNTIY

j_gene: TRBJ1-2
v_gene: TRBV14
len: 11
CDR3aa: ASSQRAGYGYT

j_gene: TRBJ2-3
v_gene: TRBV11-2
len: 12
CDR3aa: ASSLDYIGLSGY

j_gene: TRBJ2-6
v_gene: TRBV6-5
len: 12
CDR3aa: ASSLVSGANVLT

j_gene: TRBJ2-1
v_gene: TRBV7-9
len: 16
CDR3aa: AYDASLSGGQRYNEQF

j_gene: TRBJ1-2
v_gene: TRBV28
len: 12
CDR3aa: ASSSVEGGWGYT

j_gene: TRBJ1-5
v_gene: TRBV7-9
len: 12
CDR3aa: ASSPKDSNQPQH

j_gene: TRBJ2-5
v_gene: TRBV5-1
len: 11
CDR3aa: ASSGTAQETQY

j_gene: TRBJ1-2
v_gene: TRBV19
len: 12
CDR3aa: ASSVRGIYYGYT

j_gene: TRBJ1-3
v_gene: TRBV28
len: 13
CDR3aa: ASSPDRTTGNTIY

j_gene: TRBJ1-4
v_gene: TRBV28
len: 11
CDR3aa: ASQTGVGEKLF